The 12 T cell receptor beta chains reported below all come from one sample, sequenced in a study of human T cells and chemical hapten exposure (dated by TCRdb to the early 2020s). The sample's time point label, decoded: patch test 1, 2 weeks after DPC sensitization. Reading the label with the study, this specimen's treatment or condition is: therapeutic diphenylcyclopropenone sensitization with weekly scalp DPC. The library came from RACE. Data came from a NextSeq 500. TCRdb reran the public reads through fastp at Q25 and MiXCR, keeping productive beta chains. Identical CDR3 proteins give one entry, which carries the most common genes and DNA. The sample records 150,000 to 200,000 distinct CDR3 sequences, more than 12% of which are singletons. The ten largest clones take up less than 2% of the sample. Material: whole blood, obtained in connection with sensitization to the hapten diphenylcyclopropenone (DPC). Receptors were obtained from a young woman with alopecia areata. Some clones in this sample may be carry-over from other donors' samples.

This clonotype was counted many times. The chain links TRBV7-9 to TRBJ2-4; a weak D match, TRBD2 (5 bases). The germline V and J ends were trimmed by 10 bases and 4 bases, with 11 bases remaining between them. There are 12 residues in the CDR3. Per germline, CDR1 SEHNR and CDR2 FQNEAQ (reference sequence). The CDR3 here is CAIGIGKNIQYF. The DNA for the CDR3 is TGTGCCATCGGGATAGGGAAAAACATTCAGTACTTC. The variable domain in full, with the rest retrieved from reference TRBV7-9 and TRBJ2-4, is DTGVSQNPRHKITKRGQNVTFRCDPISEHNRLYWYRQTLGQGPEFLTYFQNEAQLEKSRLLSDRFSAERPKGSFSTLEIQRTEQGDSAMYLCAIGIGKNIQYFGAGTRLSVL.

V is TRBV20-1 and J is TRBJ2-5, with TRBD1 matching 7 bases. CDR1 and CDR2 (germline): DFQATT, SNEGSKA (reference sequence). The V and J ends lost 4 bases and 5 bases, in that order; junction bases with no gene match: 13. This CDR3 region has 15 residues. Here the CDR3 DNA reads TGCAGTGCTACCGGATGGGAAACAGGGGAGGAGACCCAGTACTTC. As protein: CSATGWETGEETQYF.

As to this clonotype: This may stem from a read error, because a much larger clone lies one nucleotide away. The chain combines TRBV7-9 with TRBJ2-2; 7 bases align to TRBD1. With V trimmed by 3 bases and J by 4 bases, 2 bases remained unmatched. The germline CDR1 and CDR2 sequences are SEHNR and FQNEAQ (reference sequence). This CDR3 has 14 residues. The CDR3 nucleotides are TGTGCCAGCAGCTTGGGACAGATCACCGGGGAGCTGTTTTTT. Its protein is CASSLGQITGELFF.

This clonotype was seen repeatedly, ten times or more. This chain joins TRBV20-1 and TRBJ1-5, with D possibly being TRBD1 (6 bases). V was clipped by 3 bases and J by 6 bases, with 18 bases between them. CDR1 is DFQATT, CDR2 SNEGSKA, per germline (reference sequence). This CDR3 spans 15 amino acids. The CDR3 region has the DNA TGCAGTGCTAGTAGCGGCAGGGAGGGGGGTCAGCCCCAGCATTTT. It specifies CSASSGREGGQPQHF.

This chain connects TRBV7-9 to TRBJ2-1; no clear D gene. CDR3 length equals 15 residues. The germline CDR1 and CDR2 sequences are SEHNR and FQNEAQ (reference sequence). The ends were cut back, 4 bases at V and 6 bases at J, with 16 bases in the middle. Here the CDR3 reads CASSSAGTPRNEQFF. The DNA for the CDR3 is TGTGCCAGCAGCTCGGCAGGAACACCGCGCAATGAGCAGTTCTTC.

This clonotype was recorded a few times. The chain joins TRBV6-2 or TRBV6-3 to TRBJ2-7; D is perhaps TRBD1 (6 bases). V was trimmed by 8 bases and J by 3 bases, leaving 11 bases between them. Germline V gene sequence: CDR1 MNHEY, CDR2 SVGEGT. The CDR3 covers 12 residues. CDR3 residues: CASRDMGYEQYF. In DNA form, the CDR3 reads TGTGCCAGCCGGGACATGGGCTACGAGCAGTACTTC.

This clonotype turned up a few times. The chain links TRBV6-5 to TRBJ1-1; maybe TRBD1 (5 bases). This CDR3 has 14 residues. V gave up 6 bases and J gave up 7 bases, with 18 bases separating them. CDR1 is MNHEY and CDR2 is SVGAGI in the germline V gene. The CDR3 sequence is CASRSLRGEGEAFF. The DNA for the CDR3 is TGTGCCAGCAGGTCCCTACGAGGGGAGGGTGAAGCTTTCTTT.

The chain carries TRBV20-1 and TRBJ2-1; the D is unclear. The CDR3 spans 11 residues. Per the germline V gene, CDR1 is DFQATT and CDR2 is SNEGSKA (reference sequence). The V end was cut by 5 bases, the J end by 9 bases, with 11 bases between. The CDR3 DNA follows: TGCAGTGCTCCTCAATTTTTTGAGCAGTTCTTC. Amino acids: CSAPQFFEQFF.

In the case of this clonotype: The CDR3 carries no conserved terminal phenylalanine or tryptophan, so it likely arises from a read error. The rearrangement uses TRBV11-2 and TRBJ2-7; D possibly corresponds to TRBD1 (6 bases). There are 15 residues in the CDR3. V was shortened by 4 bases and J by 6 bases, with 19 bases between the two germline ends. CDR1 is SGHAT, CDR2 FQNNGV, per germline. CDR3 sequence (DNA): TGTGCCAGCAGCTCCCTTCCGGGACATTCTAGCGAGCAGTACTTA. As protein: CASSSLPGHSSEQYL.

The chain joins TRBV20-1 to TRBJ1-4; the D gene is possibly TRBD1 (5 bases). CDR1 and CDR2 (germline): DFQATT, SNEGSKA (reference sequence). Deletions cut 2 bases from V and 0 bases from J, with 13 bases between. This CDR3 has 16 amino acids. The CDR3 region is CSARPPGRTTNEKLFF. CDR3 DNA sequence: TGCAGTGCTAGACCCCCGGGACGGACAACTAATGAAAAACTGTTTTTT.

The CDR3 reads CASSPLLRGGQETQYF. The CDR3 DNA follows: TGTGCCAGCAGCCCCCTCCTACGGGGGGGCCAAGAGACCCAGTACTTC. The chain employs TRBV7-2 and TRBJ2-5, with 8 bases that match TRBD2. This CDR3 is 16 amino acids long. J gave up 1 base and V 5 bases, and 9 bases lay outside the gene matches. CDR1 and CDR2 (germline): SGHTA, FQGNSA.

Only a few counts were recorded for this clonotype. For the CDR3, the DNA is TGTGCCAGCAGCGTCGAGGTAGGGTCCTACGAGCAGTACTTC. Protein: CASSVEVGSYEQYF. V is TRBV9 and J is TRBJ2-7, with D uncertain. Germline-derived CDR1 and CDR2 are SGDLS and YYNGEE. The CDR3 loop spans 14 amino acids. Deletions cut 2 bases from V and 1 base from J, with 10 bases between.